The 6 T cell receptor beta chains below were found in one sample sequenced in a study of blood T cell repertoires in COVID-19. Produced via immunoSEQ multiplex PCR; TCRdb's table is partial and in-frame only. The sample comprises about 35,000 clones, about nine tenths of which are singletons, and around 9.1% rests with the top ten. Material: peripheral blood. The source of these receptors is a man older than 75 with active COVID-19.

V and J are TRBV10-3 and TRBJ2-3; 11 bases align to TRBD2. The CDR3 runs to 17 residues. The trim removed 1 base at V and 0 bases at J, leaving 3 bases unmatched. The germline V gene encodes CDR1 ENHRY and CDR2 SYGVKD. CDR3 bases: TGTGCCATCAGTGAGTACCGGACTAGCGGGAGCACAGATACGCAGTATTTT. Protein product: CAISEYRTSGSTDTQYF.

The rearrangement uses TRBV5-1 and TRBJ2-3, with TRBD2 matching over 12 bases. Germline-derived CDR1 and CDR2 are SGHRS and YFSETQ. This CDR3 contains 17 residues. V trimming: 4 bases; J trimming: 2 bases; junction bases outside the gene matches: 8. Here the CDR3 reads CASSGMTSGRLTDTQYF. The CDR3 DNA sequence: TGCGCCAGCAGCGGGATGACTAGCGGGAGACTCACAGATACGCAGTATTTT.

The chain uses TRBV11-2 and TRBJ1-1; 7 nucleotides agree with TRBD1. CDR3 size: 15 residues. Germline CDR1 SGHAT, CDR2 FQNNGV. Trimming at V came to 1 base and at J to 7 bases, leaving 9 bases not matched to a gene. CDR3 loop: CASSLGRGRRNEAFF. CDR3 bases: TGTGCCAGCAGCTTAGGGAGGGGGCGCAGGAATGAAGCTTTCTTT.

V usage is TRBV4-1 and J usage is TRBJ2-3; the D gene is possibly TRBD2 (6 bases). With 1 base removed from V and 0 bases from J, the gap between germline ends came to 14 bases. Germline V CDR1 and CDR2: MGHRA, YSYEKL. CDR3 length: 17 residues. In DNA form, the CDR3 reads TGCGCCAGCAGCCAAGGGTTAGAGCGGGCTAGCACAGATACGCAGTATTTT. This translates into CASSQGLERASTDTQYF.

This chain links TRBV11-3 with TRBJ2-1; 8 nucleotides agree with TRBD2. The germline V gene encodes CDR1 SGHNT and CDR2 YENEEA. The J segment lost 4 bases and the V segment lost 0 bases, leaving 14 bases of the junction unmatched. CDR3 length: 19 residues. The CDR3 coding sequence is TGTGCCAGCAGCTTAGAATTGGGATCCAGCGGGAGAGGTTACAATGAGCAGTTCTTC. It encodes CASSLELGSSGRGYNEQFF.

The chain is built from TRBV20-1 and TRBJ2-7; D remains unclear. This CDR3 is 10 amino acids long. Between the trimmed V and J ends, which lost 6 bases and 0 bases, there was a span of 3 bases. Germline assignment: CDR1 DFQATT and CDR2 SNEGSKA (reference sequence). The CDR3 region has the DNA TGCAGTGCCCTCTCCTACGAGCAGTACTTC. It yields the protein CSALSYEQYF.